Detailed here is one T cell receptor (beta chain). The antigen remains undetermined. This record comes from a study of cytomegalovirus exposure and HLA in healthy donors. Study-level results: Within an earlier analysis, most TCR beta V segments proved productive either about 90% or about 30% of the time. Some TCR beta chains (more than 150 of them) were listed as cytomegalovirus-associated.

Germline lookup yields CDR1 SGHDN and CDR2 FVKESK. Trimming at V came to 4 bases and at J to 7 bases, leaving 14 bases not matched to a gene. This CDR3 is built from 16 residues. While unrecorded immune exposures were likely, the donors were nominally healthy when sampled. The PCR contained 60 Vbeta and 13 Jbeta primers. Here immunoSEQ multiplex PCR was the method, and the copy in TCRdb shows in-frame clones only, minus some. In the table there are roughly 100,000 clones, about 75% of which are singletons. The TCR comes from a man aged 60 to 69 in good health and CMV-seropositive. The chain employs TRBV14 and TRBJ2-5, with TRBD2 matching over 8 bases. The sample comprised PBMCs. CDR3 sequence reads: CASSPEVGGARGTQYF. The CDR3 nucleotides are TGTGCCAGCAGCCCCGAGGTCGGGGGGGCTAGGGGGACCCAGTACTTC.